These 24 T cell receptor beta chains were sequenced from one sample in a study of T-cell reconstitution after alpha-beta-depleted transplantation in children. Unique molecular identifiers were used in preparing the TCRbeta library. Each CDR3 protein is one row after TCRdb ran MiXCR on the PCR reads. The sample lists roughly 50,000 distinct CDR3 sequences; about 40% were seen once. Source: PBMCs, mostly from graft donor cells, taken 360 days after TCRalphabeta/CD19-depleted stem cell transplant. These TCRs come from a male patient aged 10 to 17 who had a stem cell transplant for acute lymphoblastic leukemia, so the T cells may come from the graft donor.

The chain links TRBV6-2 or TRBV6-3 to TRBJ2-5; perhaps TRBD2 as D (6 bases). CDR3 length: 17 amino acids. Per the germline V gene, CDR1 is MNHEY and CDR2 is SVGEGT. Deletions cut 0 bases from V and 5 bases from J, with 19 bases between. For the CDR3, the DNA is TGTGCCAGCAGTTACTCGGGAGGTCTACCGGCCCGGGAGACCCAGTACTTC. It encodes CASSYSGGLPARETQYF.

V usage is TRBV24-1 and J usage is TRBJ2-1; 7 positions match TRBD2. In germline, CDR1 is KGHDR, CDR2 SFDVKD. The CDR3 spans 17 residues. V shed 4 bases and J 4 bases; nucleotides not matched to a gene: 12. In DNA, the CDR3 is TGTGCCACCAGTGACCCTCTAGCGGACCTGTATTACAATGAGCAGTTCTTC. Its protein is CATSDPLADLYYNEQFF.

The V and J genes are TRBV5-1 and TRBJ2-3; TRBD2 matches at 8 bases. The CDR3 totals 15 residues. Trimming took 2 bases from V and 6 from J; bases not matched to a gene: 8. Germline assignment: CDR1 SGHRS and CDR2 YFSETQ. In DNA, the CDR3 is TGCGCCAGCAGCTTAGCGGGAGCAGAAGGGGATACGCAGTATTTT. Its translation is CASSLAGAEGDTQYF.

The chain employs TRBV13 and TRBJ1-4; perhaps TRBD1 as D (6 bases). The germline CDR1 and CDR2 sequences are PRHDT and FYEKMQ (reference sequence). The CDR3 extends over 15 amino acids. V lost 5 bases to trimming and J lost 3 bases, with 13 bases between them. This CDR3 reads CASSLKGGANEKLFF. CDR3 sequence (DNA): TGTGCCAGCAGCCTGAAAGGGGGAGCTAATGAAAAACTGTTTTTT.

A few counts support this clonotype. The chain carries TRBV7-3 and TRBJ2-2, with a weak D call TRBD2 (6 bases). The ends were cut back, 2 bases at V and 6 bases at J, with 13 bases in the middle. The CDR3 covers 15 residues. Germline CDR1 and CDR2: SGHTA and FQGTGA. The CDR3 protein is CASSLEGTLPGELFF. In DNA form, the CDR3 reads TGTGCCAGCAGCTTAGAGGGGACTCTCCCCGGGGAGCTGTTTTTT.

This clonotype was counted between two and nine times. The V gene is TRBV5-1, the J gene TRBJ2-5; TRBD1 matches at 8 bases. The ends lost 2 bases at V and 3 bases at J; junction bases unmatched: 12. The CDR3 consists of 17 residues. In germline, CDR1 is SGHRS, CDR2 YFSETQ. Here the CDR3 DNA reads TGCGCCAGCAGCTTCGACTATAACGGACAGGGTAAAGAGACCCAGTACTTC. It codes for CASSFDYNGQGKETQYF. The variable domain in full, with the rest retrieved from reference TRBV5-1 and TRBJ2-5, is KAGVTQTPRYLIKTRGQQVTLSCSPISGHRSVSWYQQTPGQGLQFLFEYFSETQRNKGNFPGRFSGRQFSNSRSEMNVSTLELGDSALYLCASSFDYNGQGKETQYFGPGTRLLVL.

This clonotype came up a few times. The chain has TRBV7-9 and TRBJ2-3, with D possibly TRBD1 on 6 matching bases. CDR1 SEHNR and CDR2 FQNEAQ come from the germline V gene (reference sequence). V lost 7 bases, J lost 4 bases, and 12 bases lay in between. The CDR3 consists of 13 residues. The DNA for the CDR3 is TGTGCCAGCATATCAGGGGCGGCAGATACGCAGTATTTT. Amino acids: CASISGAADTQYF. Drawing the rest from reference TRBV7-9 and TRBJ2-3, the complete variable domain is DTGVSQNPRHKITKRGQNVTFRCDPISEHNRLYWYRQTLGQGPEFLTYFQNEAQLEKSRLLSDRFSAERPKGSFSTLEIQRTEQGDSAMYLCASISGAADTQYFGPGTRLTVL.

J is TRBJ2-1 and V is TRBV28, with 8 positions matching TRBD2. This CDR3 has 15 amino acids. From germline, CDR1 is MDHEN and CDR2 SYDVKM. J gave up 4 bases and V 2 bases, and 4 bases lay outside the gene matches. The CDR3 DNA reads as TGTGCCAGCAGTTTAATGGCGGGAGGTTACAATGAGCAGTTCTTC. It codes for CASSLMAGGYNEQFF.

This chain uses TRBV12-3 or TRBV12-4 with TRBJ1-4, with 7 bases that match TRBD1. The CDR3 is 14 amino acids. Unmatched junction bases numbered 4, after V lost 2 bases and J lost 7 bases. The CDR3 loop is CASSLQGGTEKLFF. The CDR3 coding sequence is TGTGCCAGCAGTTTACAGGGGGGCACTGAAAAACTGTTTTTT.

Here the CDR3 DNA reads TGTGCCAGCAGCCGGTCAAATGAGCAGTTCTTC. It codes for CASSRSNEQFF. The chain has TRBV4-2 and TRBJ2-1; D is uncertain. With 4 bases removed from V and 7 bases from J, the gap between germline ends came to 5 bases. CDR1 LGHNA and CDR2 YNFKEQ come from the germline V gene. The CDR3 runs 11 residues.

This clonotype has only a few counts. The rearrangement joins TRBV27 to TRBJ1-2; TRBD1 agrees at 7 bases. Germline V CDR1 and CDR2: MNHEY, SMNVEV (reference sequence). The V gene end was trimmed by 6 bases and the J gene end by 8 bases; junction bases not matched to a gene: 9. This CDR3 has 13 residues. CDR3 loop: CASSLQGRLGYTF. The CDR3 DNA is TGTGCCAGCAGCTTACAGGGGCGACTCGGCTACACCTTC.

This clonotype was picked up many times. The chain recombines TRBV29-1 with TRBJ2-2; the match to TRBD2 covers 8 bases. V gave up 4 bases and J gave up 6 bases; unmatched junction bases: 1. There are 12 residues in the CDR3. Germline V gene lookup returns CDR1 SQVTM and CDR2 ANQGSEA. CDR3 sequence (DNA): TGCAGCGTTGCGGGGGGGCCCGGGGAGCTGTTTTTT. It translates to CSVAGGPGELFF.

The genes are TRBV4-2 and TRBJ1-1, with TRBD1 as a possible D gene (5 bases). The CDR3 runs to 15 residues. CDR1 and CDR2 from the germline V gene are LGHNA and YNFKEQ. The germline V and J ends were trimmed by 5 bases and 0 bases, with 13 bases remaining between them. Written as DNA, the CDR3 is TGTGCCAGCAGCGCTGGAGACAGCCTGAACACTGAAGCTTTCTTT. Its translation: CASSAGDSLNTEAFF.

In its sample, this clonotype was seen once. This chain links TRBV5-1 with TRBJ1-1; 9 bases fit TRBD1. The V and J ends lost 5 bases and 5 bases, in that order; junction bases with no gene match: 7. Germline loops: CDR1 SGHRS, CDR2 YFSETQ. The CDR3 is 14 amino acids. CDR3 nucleotides: TGCGCCAGCAGACCGAACAGGGGGCCGACTGAAGCTTTCTTT. Its protein product is CASRPNRGPTEAFF.

This clonotype was counted once. V and J are TRBV5-1 and TRBJ2-7; perhaps TRBD2 as D (6 bases). V was clipped by 4 bases and J by 3 bases, with 17 bases between them. The CDR3 contains 15 residues. Looked up from germline, CDR1 is SGHRS and CDR2 is YFSETQ. The CDR3 loop reads CASSQSLAVIYEQYF. CDR3 bases: TGCGCCAGCAGCCAAAGTTTAGCGGTGATCTACGAGCAGTACTTC.

This sequence joins TRBV3-1 and TRBJ2-3, with D tentatively TRBD2 (6 bases). The germline V and J ends were trimmed by 4 bases and 7 bases, with 15 bases remaining between them. Germline values: CDR1 LGHDT, CDR2 YNNKEL (reference sequence). This CDR3 comprises 14 residues. This CDR3 reads CASSPLADPHTQYF. Here the CDR3 DNA reads TGTGCCAGCAGCCCCTTAGCGGATCCCCATACGCAGTATTTT.

There are a few counts of this clonotype. This chain links TRBV7-9 with TRBJ1-1; 7 bases fit TRBD1. This CDR3 contains 15 residues. The V and J ends lost 5 bases and 4 bases, in that order; junction bases with no gene match: 10. Germline V gene sequence: CDR1 SEHNR, CDR2 FQNEAQ (reference sequence). In DNA, the CDR3 is TGTGCCAGCAGCACGGCACAGGGGCTGAGCACTGAAGCTTTCTTT. As protein: CASSTAQGLSTEAFF.

CDR3: CASSLDGYNEQFF. The CDR3 DNA is TGTGCCAGCAGTTTAGATGGCTACAATGAGCAGTTCTTC. The chain combines TRBV27 with TRBJ2-1; D is uncertain. Germline CDR1 MNHEY, CDR2 SMNVEV (reference sequence). Between the trimmed V and J ends, which lost 2 bases and 3 bases, there was a span of 5 bases. This CDR3 has 13 residues.

This chain uses TRBV5-1 with TRBJ2-5; TRBD1 might be the D (5 bases). Germline CDR1 SGHRS, CDR2 YFSETQ. Between the trimmed V and J ends, which lost 2 bases and 4 bases, there was a span of 12 bases. CDR3 length: 14 amino acids. CDR3 DNA: TGCGCCAGCAGCTTCAGGGCGACCCGAGAGACCCAGTACTTC. As protein: CASSFRATRETQYF.

This clonotype was counted a single time. V is TRBV12-3 or TRBV12-4 and J is TRBJ2-1, with 11 bases aligning to TRBD2. The CDR3 has 15 amino acids. The trim removed 6 bases at V and 4 bases at J, leaving 5 bases unmatched. Here the CDR3 reads CASSTTSGTYNEQFF. The CDR3 DNA reads as TGTGCCAGCAGCACGACTAGCGGGACTTACAATGAGCAGTTCTTC.

V and J are TRBV11-1 and TRBJ2-2; 7 nucleotides match TRBD1. The CDR3 runs to 15 residues. V was clipped by 5 bases and J by 0 bases; unmatched bases: 3. Germline CDR1 and CDR2: SGHAT and FQDESV (reference sequence). This CDR3 reads CASSGGQSNTGELFF. As DNA, the CDR3 is TGTGCCAGCAGCGGGGGACAGTCGAACACCGGGGAGCTGTTTTTT.

The chain links TRBV12-3 or TRBV12-4 to TRBJ2-2; the D gene is possibly TRBD1 (7 bases). The CDR3 spans 16 residues. Trimming cost V 6 bases and J 3 bases, with 17 bases left between them. CDR3 DNA: TGTGCCAGCAGGCACGGGGCCAGGGGGGACACCGGGGAGCTGTTTTTT. Its protein product is CASRHGARGDTGELFF.

The V gene is TRBV3-1, the J gene TRBJ2-7; TRBD2 agrees at 13 bases. V shed 1 base, J shed 6 bases, and the junction held 3 bases outside the gene matches. The CDR3 consists of 15 residues. Per germline, CDR1 LGHDT and CDR2 YNNKEL (reference sequence). The CDR3 protein is CASSQGTSGSSEQYF. DNA for the CDR3: TGTGCCAGCAGCCAAGGGACTAGCGGGAGTAGCGAGCAGTACTTC.

This chain uses TRBV20-1 with TRBJ2-7, with a possible D match to TRBD1 (6 bases). This CDR3 is 13 amino acids long. The V gene lost 5 bases and the J gene lost 2 bases, with 13 bases spanning the gap. Germline CDR1 and CDR2: DFQATT and SNEGSKA (reference sequence). CDR3 in amino acids: CSAQIRGAYEQYF. The CDR3 DNA reads as TGCAGTGCTCAGATCAGGGGCGCCTACGAGCAGTACTTC.